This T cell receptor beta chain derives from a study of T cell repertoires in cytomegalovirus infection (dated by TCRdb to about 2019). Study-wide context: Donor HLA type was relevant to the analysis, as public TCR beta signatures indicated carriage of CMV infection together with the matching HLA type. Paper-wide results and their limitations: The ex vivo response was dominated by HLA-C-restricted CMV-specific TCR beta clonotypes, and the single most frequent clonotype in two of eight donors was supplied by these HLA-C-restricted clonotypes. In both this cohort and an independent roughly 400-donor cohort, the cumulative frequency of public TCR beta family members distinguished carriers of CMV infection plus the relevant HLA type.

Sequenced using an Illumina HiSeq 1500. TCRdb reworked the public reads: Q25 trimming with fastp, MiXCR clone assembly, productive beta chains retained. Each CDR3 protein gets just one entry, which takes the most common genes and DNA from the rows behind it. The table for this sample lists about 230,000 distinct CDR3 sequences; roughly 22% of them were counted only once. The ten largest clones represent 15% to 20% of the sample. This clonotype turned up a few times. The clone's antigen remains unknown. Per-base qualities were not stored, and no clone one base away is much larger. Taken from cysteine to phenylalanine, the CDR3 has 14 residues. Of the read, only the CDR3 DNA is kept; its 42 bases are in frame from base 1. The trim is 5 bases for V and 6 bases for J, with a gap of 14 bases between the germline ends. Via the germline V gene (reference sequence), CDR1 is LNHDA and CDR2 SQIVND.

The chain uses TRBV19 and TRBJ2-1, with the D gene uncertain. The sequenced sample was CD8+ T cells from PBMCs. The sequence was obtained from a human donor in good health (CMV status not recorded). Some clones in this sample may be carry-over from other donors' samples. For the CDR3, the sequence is CASSFSGPVNEQFF. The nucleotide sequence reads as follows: TGTGCCAGTAGTTTTTCCGGGCCCGTCAATGAGCAGTTCTTC.